This TCR beta chain was obtained from a study of cytomegalovirus exposure and HLA in healthy donors. Per the germline V gene, CDR1 is MDHEN and CDR2 is SYDVKM. Deletions cut 2 bases from V and 2 bases from J, with 4 bases between. The CDR3 has 13 amino acids. This table comes from immunoSEQ multiplex PCR, and its TCRdb copy is limited to in-frame clones, with some not included. Among roughly 150,000 clones listed, 88% were seen once. Study results and limitations: Diagnosis of cytomegalovirus status made by the classifier reportedly showed high specificity and sensitivity. A few of the chains that were CMV-associated were confirmed in vitro to be specific for CMV antigens. The study recorded around 160 TCR beta chains that were cytomegalovirus-associated. It was found in a later analysis that first-cohort TCR clusters tended to co-occur in the 130 or so validation repertoires.

Comment on this clone: Its antigen is still unknown. This sample also contains other DNA sequences that code for the same CDR3.

The sequenced sample consisted of PBMCs. The source of this sequence is a man aged 18 to 35 in good health and CMV-seronegative. The V gene is TRBV28, the J gene TRBJ1-5; no clear D gene. DNA for the CDR3: TGTGCCAGCAGTTTACAGGGCAATCAGCCCCAGCATTTT. Its translation: CASSLQGNQPQHF.